One and the same sample provided the 8 T cell receptor beta chains below, sequenced in a study of OX40 agonist ivuxolimab in advanced cancers. TCRdb's table, derived via immunoSEQ multiplex PCR, lists solely in-frame clones and lacks some. Of 55,000 or so clones listed, about 90% are singletons. The specimen was CD4+ or CD8+ T cells sorted from blood, collected in a trial of the OX40 agonist ivuxolimab. Source of these receptors: an adult with an advanced solid tumor such as melanoma, head and neck, liver or kidney cancer.

V gene TRBV5-1 combines with J gene TRBJ2-7; the D is unclear. CDR1 and CDR2 from the germline V gene are SGHRS and YFSETQ. Trimming took 0 bases from V and 5 from J, leaving 12 bases between them. This CDR3 is built from 14 residues. CDR3 sequence reads: CASSLAGESDEQYF. CDR3 sequence (DNA): TGCGCCAGCAGCTTGGCTGGGGAATCTGACGAGCAGTACTTC.

The rearrangement uses TRBV5-4 and TRBJ1-2; TRBD1 might be the D (6 bases). Trimming shortened V by 3 bases and J by 4 bases, and 16 bases separated the two germline ends. Germline CDR1 reads SGHNT; CDR2 reads YYREEE (reference sequence). The CDR3 spans 15 residues. The CDR3 DNA follows: TGTGCCAGCAGCTCCCCGCCGGGGGCAAGCTATGGCTACACCTTC. Protein product: CASSSPPGASYGYTF.

By sample fraction, this clone is medium-sized (0.01 to 0.1%). The rearrangement uses TRBV4-1 and TRBJ1-1; D perhaps matches TRBD1 (5 bases). Trimming took 6 bases from V and 5 from J, leaving 16 bases between them. Germline CDR1 and CDR2: MGHRA and YSYEKL. The CDR3 has 14 residues. For the CDR3, the DNA is TGCGCCAGCAGTGTACGGACCGAGGGGACTGAAGCTTTCTTT. It encodes CASSVRTEGTEAFF.

The chain uses TRBV30 and TRBJ2-3; 8 bases fit TRBD2. V was clipped by 6 bases and J by 5 bases; unmatched bases: 16. The CDR3 totals 16 residues. CDR1 GTSNPN and CDR2 SVGIG come from the germline V gene (reference sequence). This CDR3 is CACSRLARGPGDTQYF. The CDR3 nucleotides are TGTGCCTGCTCTCGACTAGCGAGAGGGCCTGGAGATACGCAGTATTTT.

V gene TRBV19 combines with J gene TRBJ2-7, with 9 bases aligning to TRBD2. This CDR3 is built from 16 residues. The J segment lost 1 base and the V segment lost 5 bases, leaving 9 bases of the junction unmatched. Germline-derived CDR1 and CDR2 are LNHDA and SQIVND (reference sequence). The CDR3 protein is CASSPVTSGLSYEQYF. Here the CDR3 DNA reads TGTGCCAGTAGTCCCGTGACTAGCGGTCTATCCTACGAGCAGTACTTC. Based on the CDR3 plus reference TRBV19 and TRBJ2-7, the full variable domain is DGGITQSPKYLFRKEGQNVTLSCEQNLNHDAMYWYRQDPGQGLRLIYYSQIVNDFQKGDIAEGYSVSREKKESFPLTVTSAQKNPTAFYLCASSPVTSGLSYEQYFGPGTRLTVT.

This clone was picked up one time. The chain uses TRBV5-5 and TRBJ2-3, with 9 bases identical to TRBD2. In germline, CDR1 is SGHKS, CDR2 YYEKEE (reference sequence). This CDR3 region has 17 residues. V shed 0 bases and J 6 bases; nucleotides not matched to a gene: 11. CDR3 DNA: TGTGCCAGCAGCTTGGCCCCACGGGCGGGAGGGACTGATACGCAGTATTTT. As protein: CASSLAPRAGGTDTQYF.

The rearrangement joins TRBV19 to TRBJ2-7; TRBD2 agrees at 7 bases. The V segment lost 9 bases and the J segment 0 bases; nucleotides outside the gene matches: 17. The CDR3 is 17 amino acids. Germline loops: CDR1 LNHDA, CDR2 SQIVND (reference sequence). The CDR3 sequence is CASPDGVGGTLSYEQYF. CDR3 DNA sequence: TGTGCCAGCCCGGATGGAGTGGGAGGGACCCTCTCCTACGAGCAGTACTTC.

CDR3 in DNA: TGTGCCAGCAGCAAACGGACTAGCGGGAGAGGTTCCGCCGAGCAGTACTTC. Translation: CASSKRTSGRGSAEQYF. The J gene is TRBJ2-7, the V gene TRBV7-2, with TRBD2 identical over 13 bases. CDR1 and CDR2 from the germline V gene are SGHTA and FQGNSA. The CDR3 is made up of 17 amino acids. Trimming removed 5 bases from V and 6 bases from J; junction bases left unmatched: 13.